Described below is a single T cell receptor beta chain sequence and its context. The sample comes from a study of STAT5B mutations in CD4+ large granular lymphocyte leukemia. The table came from immunoSEQ multiplex PCR; TCRdb's copy has only in-frame clones and leaves some out. The data hold about 38,000 clones, with under 85% observed a single time. Germline values: CDR1 MNHEY, CDR2 SVGAGI. The germline V and J ends were trimmed by 5 bases and 8 bases, with 12 bases remaining between them. The CDR3 is 13 amino acids. Sequencing was performed on CD4+ T cells from blood buffy coats. This chain links TRBV6-5 with TRBJ1-4; D gene uncertain. This receptor was obtained from a human donor in good health. CDR3 sequence reads: CASSPRRIEKLFF. CDR3 DNA: TGTGCCAGCAGTCCCCGACGGATAGAAAAACTGTTTTTT.